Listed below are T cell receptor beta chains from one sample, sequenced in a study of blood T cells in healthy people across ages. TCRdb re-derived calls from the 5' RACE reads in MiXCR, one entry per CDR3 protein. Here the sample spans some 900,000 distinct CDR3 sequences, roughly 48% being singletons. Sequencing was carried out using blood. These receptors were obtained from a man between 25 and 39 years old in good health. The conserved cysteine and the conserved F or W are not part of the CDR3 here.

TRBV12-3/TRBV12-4	ASSPSADAQY
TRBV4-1	ASSQPTAGNYGYT
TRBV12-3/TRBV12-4	ASSYGLSSYNEQF
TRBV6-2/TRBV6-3	ASTQQGGAKNIQY
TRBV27	ASSGTTSSYEQY
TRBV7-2	ASRRGADDTQY
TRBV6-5	ASSGPPNYGYT
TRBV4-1	ASSQDGTADNGYT
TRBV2	ASRPRTGATDTQY
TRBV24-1	ATSDVRESTDTQY
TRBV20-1	SAPGASTYEQY
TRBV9	ASSVEGGRGEQF
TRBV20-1	SASSNRQGDNSPLH
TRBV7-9	ASSLESGPRPYEQY
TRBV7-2	ASSSLPGLAGETQY
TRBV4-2	ASSPDRANSPLH
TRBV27	ASSSEMEGSNTGELF
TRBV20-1	SAALDRSRSNQPQH
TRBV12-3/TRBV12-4	ASSPVLAYEQY
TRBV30	AWQDRTYYSYT
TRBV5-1	ASSFGQVSTDTQY
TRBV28	ASSSPSRVSYEQY
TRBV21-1	ASSTDSGEQF
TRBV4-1	ASSQEGKGPSSYEQY
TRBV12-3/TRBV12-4	ASLNRGSGNTIY
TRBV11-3	ASSPLPLRGHYGYT
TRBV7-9	ASSWGTGRTEKLF
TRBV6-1	ASSVDRDRGYT
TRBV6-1	ASSIEDRDERYQPQH
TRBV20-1	SAILAGGLGETQY
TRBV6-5	ASSDSGRTYEQY
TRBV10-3	AIGTETYEQY
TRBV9	ASSVGAASSYEQY
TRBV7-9	ASSLDAPYEQY
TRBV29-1	SVAPMNPGELF
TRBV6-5	ASSGPSQTHEQY
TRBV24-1	ATSDAGSFSYEQY
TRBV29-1	SASLGTLRVGELF
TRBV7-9	ASSLGQVDTEAF
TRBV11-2	ASSLMAGFNEQY
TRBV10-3	ATTGGPNEKLF
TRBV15	ATSKGDYNSPLH
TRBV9	ASSAPWGTDTQY
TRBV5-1	ASSNYGATNEKLF
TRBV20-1	SARDGGLGEYNSPLH
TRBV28	ASSGGQGPGQPQH
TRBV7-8	ASSARLQGSSTDTQY
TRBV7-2	ASSSLHPVQETQY
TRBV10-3	AISESGVGGNEQY
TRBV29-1	SVDGTGGRDTQY